The 24 T cell receptor beta chains below were found in one sample sequenced in a study of blood T cell repertoires in COVID-19. The assay was immunoSEQ multiplex PCR, and TCRdb's table has in-frame clones only and misses some. This table has around 260,000 clones, about nine tenths appearing once. The sample consisted of peripheral blood. The receptors originated from a woman between 35 and 50 years old who had recovered from COVID-19.

This chain links TRBV6-5 with TRBJ1-2; tentatively, D is TRBD1 (5 bases). V was cut by 2 bases and J by 5 bases, with 6 bases left in between. Looked up from germline, CDR1 is MNHEY and CDR2 is SVGAGI. The CDR3 is made up of 12 amino acids. CDR3 DNA sequence: TGTGCCAGCAGTTACGGGGGGTATGGCTACACCTTC. This codes for CASSYGGYGYTF.

Written as DNA, the CDR3 is TGTGCCATGGGAGGGCTTAACACCGGGGAGCTGTTTTTT. It yields the protein CAMGGLNTGELFF. V gene TRBV10-3 combines with J gene TRBJ2-2; 7 nucleotides align to TRBD2. V dropped 9 bases and J dropped 2; count of bases not matched to a gene: 3. From germline, CDR1 is ENHRY and CDR2 SYGVKD. This CDR3 contains 13 residues.

This chain connects TRBV18 to TRBJ2-2, with D maybe TRBD1 (6 bases). Trimming pared 3 bases from V and 1 base from J, leaving 21 bases between. CDR1 KGHSH and CDR2 LQKENI come from the germline V gene. The CDR3 spans 19 residues. In nucleotides, the CDR3 is TGTGCCAGCTCACCTCCCACTCCCGGACAGATATGGAACACCGGGGAGCTGTTTTTT. This codes for CASSPPTPGQIWNTGELFF.

This clone was recorded a few times. The J gene is TRBJ1-2, the V gene TRBV27; 7 bases map to TRBD1. V shed 8 bases and J 1 base; nucleotides not matched to a gene: 10. Germline V lookup: CDR1 MNHEY, CDR2 SMNVEV (reference sequence). This CDR3 has 15 residues. The DNA of the CDR3 is TGTGCCAGCTATGGGACAGAGTCGCTTAACTATGGCTACACCTTC. Protein sequence: CASYGTESLNYGYTF.

J is TRBJ1-6 and V is TRBV27; D not resolved. Germline CDR1 is MNHEY and CDR2 is SMNVEV (reference sequence). V was trimmed by 5 bases and J by 3 bases, leaving 5 bases between them. The CDR3 covers 13 residues. This CDR3 is CASSPGYNSPLHF. The CDR3 coding sequence is TGTGCCAGCAGTCCAGGCTATAATTCACCCCTCCACTTT.

The V call is TRBV7-9, the J call TRBJ1-1; 7 bases agree with TRBD1. The CDR3 runs 16 residues. Looked up from germline, CDR1 is SEHNR and CDR2 is FQNEAQ (reference sequence). Trimming at V came to 4 bases and at J to 3 bases, leaving 11 bases not matched to a gene. The CDR3 here is CASSSPRTGKDTEAFF. The CDR3 DNA follows: TGTGCCAGCAGCTCACCCCGGACAGGCAAGGACACTGAAGCTTTCTTT.

The chain employs TRBV11-2 and TRBJ2-2; D is possibly TRBD2 (6 bases). Germline values: CDR1 SGHAT, CDR2 FQNNGV. The V and J ends lost 0 bases and 6 bases respectively, with 8 bases between them. This CDR3 is 14 amino acids long. CDR3 nucleotide sequence: TGTGCCAGCAGCTTAGATGGAGGGTCCGGGGAGCTGTTTTTT. It translates to CASSLDGGSGELFF.

This clone was recorded many times. This chain connects TRBV27 to TRBJ2-3; 9 nucleotides match TRBD1. Losses at the gene ends were 7 bases for V and 6 bases for J; bases not matched to a gene: 8. Germline V gives CDR1 MNHEY, CDR2 SMNVEV (reference sequence). CDR3 size: 14 residues. CDR3 in amino acids: CASTRDRATDTQYF. DNA of the CDR3: TGTGCCAGCACCCGGGACAGGGCAACCGATACGCAGTATTTT.

This chain links TRBV19 with TRBJ1-5, with 8 bases aligning to TRBD1. Per the germline V gene, CDR1 is LNHDA and CDR2 is SQIVND (reference sequence). The CDR3 is made up of 15 amino acids. The V and J ends lost 7 bases and 0 bases, in that order; junction bases with no gene match: 5. The CDR3 sequence: CASKGRGLSNQPQHF. The DNA for the CDR3 is TGTGCCAGTAAGGGCAGGGGGCTTAGCAATCAGCCCCAGCATTTT.

The chain employs TRBV6-5 and TRBJ2-7; 8 bases agree with TRBD1. Germline V gene lookup returns CDR1 MNHEY and CDR2 SVGAGI. The CDR3 runs to 15 residues. With V trimmed by 2 bases and J by 3 bases, 6 bases remained unmatched. CDR3 in amino acids: CASSYGPGTGYEQYF. In DNA, the CDR3 is TGTGCCAGCAGTTACGGGCCAGGGACAGGCTACGAGCAGTACTTC.

The V and J genes are TRBV10-3 and TRBJ2-3; D is unresolved. This CDR3 is built from 16 residues. Germline V lookup: CDR1 ENHRY, CDR2 SYGVKD. V shed 6 bases and J shed 2 bases, with 18 bases lying between them. The CDR3 DNA sequence: TGTGCCATCAGACACAGTCGTGGGTTGAACACAGATACGCAGTATTTT. It is translated as CAIRHSRGLNTDTQYF.

V and J are TRBV9 and TRBJ2-1, with D possibly TRBD2 on 6 matching bases. The V gene lost 2 bases and the J gene lost 0 bases, with 9 bases spanning the gap. The CDR3 is made up of 15 amino acids. CDR1 SGDLS and CDR2 YYNGEE come from the germline V gene. For the CDR3, the DNA is TGTGCCAGCAGCGTGTTAGCGGACTCCTACAATGAGCAGTTCTTC. It yields the protein CASSVLADSYNEQFF.

The V gene is TRBV12-3 or TRBV12-4, the J gene TRBJ2-2, with 8 positions matching TRBD1. V trimming: 3 bases; J trimming: 6 bases; junction bases outside the gene matches: 0. The CDR3 loop spans 13 amino acids. The CDR3, as DNA: TGTGCCAGCAGTTTGGACAGGGCCGGGGAGCTGTTTTTT. Its protein is CASSLDRAGELFF.

The chain recombines TRBV4-1 with TRBJ1-2, with D maybe TRBD1 (6 bases). Germline V gene data show CDR1 as MGHRA and CDR2 as YSYEKL. The CDR3 consists of 14 residues. Trimming pared 3 bases from V and 5 bases from J, leaving 13 bases between. CDR3 sequence: CASSHAGQIYGYTF. In DNA, the CDR3 is TGCGCCAGCAGCCACGCCGGACAGATTTATGGCTACACCTTC.

The chain employs TRBV29-1 and TRBJ1-1, with a weak D call TRBD1 (6 bases). This CDR3 spans 14 amino acids. CDR1 and CDR2 (germline): SQVTM, ANQGSEA. V lost 7 bases and J 3 bases, leaving 18 bases between the germline ends. CDR3 sequence: CSAQGKAGDTEAFF. The CDR3 nucleotides read TGCAGCGCCCAGGGCAAGGCAGGGGACACTGAAGCTTTCTTT. Full variable domain (rest looked up from reference TRBV29-1 and TRBJ1-1): SAVISQKPSRDICQRGTSLTIQCQVDSQVTMMFWYRQQPGQSLTLIATANQGSEATYESGFVIDKFPISRPNLTFSTLTVSNMSPEDSSIYLCSAQGKAGDTEAFFGQGTRLTVV.

This rearrangement joins TRBV6-2 or TRBV6-3 to TRBJ2-1; TRBD1 matches 9 bases. V lost 5 bases to trimming and J lost 0 bases; unmatched junction nucleotides: 14. Germline-derived CDR1 and CDR2 are MNHEY and SVGEGT. The CDR3 runs 19 residues. The CDR3 bases are TGTGCCAGCAGTCGCCAGGGACAGGGAACTTTTAGCTCCTACAATGAGCAGTTCTTC. Translating gives CASSRQGQGTFSSYNEQFF.

The chain is built from TRBV2 and TRBJ1-3; D is unresolved. Germline values: CDR1 SNHLY, CDR2 FYNNEI. The CDR3 is 15 residues long. Trimming removed 3 bases at V and 0 bases at J, with 9 bases between. The CDR3 protein is CASSEAGNSGNTIYF. In DNA, the CDR3 is TGTGCCAGCAGTGAGGCAGGAAACTCTGGAAACACCATATATTTT.

The chain joins TRBV20-1 to TRBJ2-6; a possible D gene is TRBD2 (6 bases). The CDR3 consists of 17 residues. The V gene lost 3 bases and the J gene lost 0 bases, with 15 bases spanning the gap. Germline V gene lookup returns CDR1 DFQATT and CDR2 SNEGSKA (reference sequence). The CDR3, as DNA: TGCAGTGCTAGTGAAGCTAGCGCCGACTCTGGGGCCAACGTCCTGACTTTC. It encodes CSASEASADSGANVLTF.

This chain joins TRBV7-2 and TRBJ1-3; the D is unclear. Trimming removed 0 bases at V and 4 bases at J, with 13 bases between. CDR3 length equals 16 residues. Per germline, CDR1 SGHTA and CDR2 FQGNSA. CDR3 protein: CASSLASPAAGNTIYF. DNA of the CDR3: TGTGCCAGCAGCTTAGCTTCTCCGGCGGCCGGAAACACCATATATTTT.

The chain carries TRBV3-1 (or the pseudogene TRBV3-2) and TRBJ2-3, with a possible D match to TRBD2 (7 bases). CDR1 is LGHDT, CDR2 YNNKEL, per germline (reference sequence). The CDR3 extends over 11 amino acids. With 7 bases removed from V and 6 bases from J, the gap between germline ends came to 8 bases. The CDR3 DNA is TGTGCCAGCAAGGGGGGGGATACGCAGTATTTT. Translating gives CASKGGDTQYF.

This clone was detected only once. This chain links TRBV6-5 with TRBJ1-6; 8 nucleotides match TRBD1. The germline CDR1 and CDR2 sequences are MNHEY and SVGAGI. The CDR3 runs 14 residues. J gave up 10 bases and V 7 bases, and 9 bases lay outside the gene matches. CDR3 in DNA: TGTGCCAGCACTCCAATGAACAGGGGGTCACCCCTCCACTTT. Translated, it gives CASTPMNRGSPLHF.

The chain has TRBV19 and TRBJ2-7; weak D call: TRBD1 (6 bases). V was shortened by 4 bases and J by 11 bases, with 18 bases between the two germline ends. Germline CDR1 LNHDA, CDR2 SQIVND (reference sequence). CDR3 length: 13 residues. In DNA form, the CDR3 reads TGTGCCAGTAGTAGCGTTGGGGGCCGGCGGGAGTACTTC. As protein: CASSSVGGRREYF.

V usage is TRBV3-1 (or the pseudogene TRBV3-2) and J usage is TRBJ1-3; D not resolved. The CDR3 loop spans 13 amino acids. V was clipped by 4 bases and J by 4 bases, with 8 bases between them. The germline V gene encodes CDR1 LGHDT and CDR2 YNNKEL (reference sequence). CDR3: CASSPHMGNTIYF. The CDR3 DNA is TGTGCCAGCAGCCCCCACATGGGAAACACCATATATTTT.

Only a few counts were recorded for this clone. The J gene is TRBJ1-6, the V gene TRBV4-3; 8 bases fit TRBD1. J was trimmed by 7 bases and V by 1 base; bases with no gene match: 12. The CDR3 consists of 18 residues. Looked up from germline, CDR1 is LGHNA and CDR2 is YSLEER. Here the CDR3 DNA reads TGCGCCAGCAGCCAAGGGACAGGGCGATCTTATGGAAATTCACCCCTCCACTTT. Protein: CASSQGTGRSYGNSPLHF.